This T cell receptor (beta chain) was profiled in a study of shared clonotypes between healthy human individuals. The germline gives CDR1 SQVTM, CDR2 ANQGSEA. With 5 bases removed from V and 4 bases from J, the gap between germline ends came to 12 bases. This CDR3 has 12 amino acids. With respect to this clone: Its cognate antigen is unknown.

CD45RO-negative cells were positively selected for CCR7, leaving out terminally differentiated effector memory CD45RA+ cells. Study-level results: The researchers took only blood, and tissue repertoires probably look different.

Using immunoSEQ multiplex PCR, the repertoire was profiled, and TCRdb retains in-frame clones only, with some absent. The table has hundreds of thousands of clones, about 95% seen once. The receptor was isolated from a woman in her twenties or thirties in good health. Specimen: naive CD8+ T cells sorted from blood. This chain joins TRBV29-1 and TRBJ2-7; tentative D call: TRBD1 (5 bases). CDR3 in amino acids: CSVLAGNYEQYF. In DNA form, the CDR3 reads TGCAGCGTTTTGGCAGGGAATTACGAGCAGTACTTC.